The entry below gives a single TCR beta chain sequence along with its context. What it binds is unknown. A second PCR, run for 7 to 11 cycles, used a sample-barcoded 5' primer plus a J-beta primer mix. With 12 random nucleotides, a template-switch adaptor tagged each individual cDNA molecule. Each CDR3 protein is one row after TCRdb ran MiXCR on the 5' RACE reads. The sample records about 830,000 distinct CDR3 sequences, roughly 60% being singletons. The authors extracted at least 5.5 micrograms of total RNA per sample. This specimen comes from a study of blood T cells in healthy people across ages. General study findings and limits: Roughly linearly, TCR beta diversity per million T cells fell as age increased. Higher naive T cell percentage went strongly together with higher TCR beta diversity.

From germline, CDR1 is MNHNY and CDR2 SVGAGI (reference sequence). The CDR3 sequence is 15 residues long. Trimming cost V 0 bases and J 1 base, with 7 bases left between them. The chain couples TRBV6-6 to TRBJ2-1; D not certain. Sequencing was done on a sample of blood. This clonotype was sampled from a man aged 25-45 years in good health. The CDR3 region is CASSYSLDSYNEQFF. CDR3 in DNA: TGTGCCAGCAGTTACTCACTGGATTCCTACAATGAGCAGTTCTTC.